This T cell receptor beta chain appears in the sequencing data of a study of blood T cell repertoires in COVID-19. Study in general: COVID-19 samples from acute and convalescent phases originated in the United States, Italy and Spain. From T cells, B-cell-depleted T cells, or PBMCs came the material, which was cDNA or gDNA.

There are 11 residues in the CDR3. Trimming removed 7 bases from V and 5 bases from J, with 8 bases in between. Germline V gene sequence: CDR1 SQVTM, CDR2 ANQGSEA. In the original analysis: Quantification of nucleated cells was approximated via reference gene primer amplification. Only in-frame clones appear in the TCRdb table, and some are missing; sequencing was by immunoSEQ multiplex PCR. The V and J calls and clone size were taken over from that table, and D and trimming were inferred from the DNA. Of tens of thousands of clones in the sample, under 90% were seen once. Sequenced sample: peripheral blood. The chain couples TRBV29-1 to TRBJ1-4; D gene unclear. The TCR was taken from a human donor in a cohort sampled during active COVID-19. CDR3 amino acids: CSGHVNEKLFF. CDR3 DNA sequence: TGCAGCGGGCATGTCAATGAAAAACTGTTTTTT.